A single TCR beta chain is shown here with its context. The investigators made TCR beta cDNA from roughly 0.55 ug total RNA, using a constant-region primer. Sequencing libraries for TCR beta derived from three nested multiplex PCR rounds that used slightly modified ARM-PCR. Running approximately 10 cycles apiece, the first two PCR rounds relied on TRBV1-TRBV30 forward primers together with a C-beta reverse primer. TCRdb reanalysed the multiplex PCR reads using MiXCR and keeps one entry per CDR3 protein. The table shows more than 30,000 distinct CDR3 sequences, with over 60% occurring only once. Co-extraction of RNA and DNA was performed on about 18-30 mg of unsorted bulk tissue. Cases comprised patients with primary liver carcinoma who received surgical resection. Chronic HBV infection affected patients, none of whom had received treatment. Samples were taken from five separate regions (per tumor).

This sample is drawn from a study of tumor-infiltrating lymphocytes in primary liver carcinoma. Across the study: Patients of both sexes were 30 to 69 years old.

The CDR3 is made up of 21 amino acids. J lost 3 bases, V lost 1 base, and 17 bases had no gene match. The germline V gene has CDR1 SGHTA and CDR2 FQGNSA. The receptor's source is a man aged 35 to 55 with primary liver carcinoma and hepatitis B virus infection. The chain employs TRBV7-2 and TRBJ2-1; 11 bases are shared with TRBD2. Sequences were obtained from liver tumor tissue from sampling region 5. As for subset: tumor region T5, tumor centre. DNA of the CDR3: TGTGCCAGCAGCTTAGGAAATAGAAGACAGGGGGGGACTAGCGGCTACAATGAGCAGTTCTTC. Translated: CASSLGNRRQGGTSGYNEQFF.